This entry is about one T cell receptor beta chain. What it binds is not known. Naivety among CD8 cells was defined by CD45RO negativity and positive CCR7 selection, thereby excluding terminally differentiated effector memory CD45RA+ cells. This specimen belongs to a study of shared clonotypes between healthy human individuals. Deep-level settings were used for running the assay. Generated by immunoSEQ multiplex PCR, the TCRdb table keeps only in-frame clones and is missing some. The data show 2 million to 2.5 million clones, around 96% seen once. Germline V lookup: CDR1 SGHAT, CDR2 FQNNGV. The CDR3 length is 16 residues. Trimming removed 4 bases from V and 6 bases from J; junction bases left unmatched: 13. The study's findings and limits: Compared with memory subsets, naive subsets generally had larger estimated richness.

The TCR comes from a man between 18 and 35 years old in good health. Sequenced: naive CD8+ T cells sorted from blood. This rearrangement joins TRBV11-2 to TRBJ2-7; 9 bases map to TRBD1. The CDR3 sequence is CASSSAPGTGISEQYF. As DNA, the CDR3 is TGTGCCAGCAGCTCGGCCCCCGGGACAGGGATCAGCGAGCAGTACTTC.